A single sample is the source of the 7 T cell receptor beta chains below, sequenced in a study of T and B cells in COVID-19 patients. From blood, about 240-550 ng of genomic DNA served as TRB template. BIOMED2 TRB-A/B primer pools were used in multiplex TRB PCR. TCRdb reanalysed the multiplex PCR reads using MiXCR and keeps one entry per CDR3 protein. The sample lists over 2,000 distinct CDR3 sequences; 27% were seen once. The specimen sequenced was blood. Every receptor here comes from a human donor with active COVID-19.

By share, this clonotype counts as medium-sized (0.01 to 0.1%). The chain couples TRBV6-1 to TRBJ1-2; D uncertain. Deletions cut 4 bases from V and 4 bases from J, with 10 bases between. Per germline, CDR1 MNHNS and CDR2 SASEGT. The CDR3 is 13 amino acids. The CDR3 bases are TGTGCCAGCAGTGTCCCGTCCAGCTATGGCTACACCTTC. The encoded protein is CASSVPSSYGYTF.

This clonotype counts as medium-sized. The rearrangement joins TRBV5-6 to TRBJ1-2; the D gene is possibly TRBD1 (6 bases). The CDR3 extends over 13 amino acids. Per the germline V gene, CDR1 is SGHDT and CDR2 is YYEEEE. V was clipped by 4 bases and J by 5 bases, with 12 bases between them. Here the CDR3 reads CASSRGTSYGYTF. The CDR3 bases are TGTGCCAGCAGCCGCGGGACATCTTATGGCTACACCTTC.

In DNA form, the CDR3 reads TGTGCCAGCAGCCAAGATGCGGGGGGGCGGGTTCGGTACTTC. Residues: CASSQDAGGRVRYF. V usage is TRBV5-4 and J usage is TRBJ2-7; the match to TRBD2 covers 9 bases. This CDR3 has 14 amino acids. Germline V gene sequence: CDR1 SGHNT, CDR2 YYREEE (reference sequence). Unmatched junction bases numbered 14, after V lost 4 bases and J lost 12 bases.

This clonotype is labeled as medium-sized. This chain connects TRBV15 to TRBJ1-6, with D hard to call. The V gene lost 0 bases and the J gene lost 9 bases, with 15 bases spanning the gap. There are 16 residues in the CDR3. Germline V lookup: CDR1 LNHNV, CDR2 YYDKDF (reference sequence). CDR3 amino acids: CATSRDRGSGSSPLHF. CDR3 DNA: TGTGCCACCAGCAGAGATCGGGGAAGTGGGTCTTCACCCCTCCACTTT.

By frequency in the sample, this clonotype is medium-sized. The chain combines TRBV11-1 with TRBJ1-2; a weak D match, TRBD1 (5 bases). CDR1 is SGHAT, CDR2 FQDESV, per germline (reference sequence). Trimming removed 5 bases from V and 3 bases from J, with 13 bases in between. CDR3 length: 14 amino acids. The CDR3 spells CASSPQGRDYGYTF. The CDR3 DNA follows: TGTGCCAGCAGCCCCCAGGGCAGGGACTATGGCTACACCTTC.

This clonotype was picked up a small number of times. This rearrangement joins TRBV20-1 to TRBJ2-1; D unclear. The V gene lost 4 bases and the J gene lost 5 bases, with 6 bases spanning the gap. This CDR3 comprises 11 residues. The germline V gene encodes CDR1 DFQATT and CDR2 SNEGSKA (reference sequence). CDR3 sequence reads: CSAKQDNEQFF. Here the CDR3 DNA reads TGCAGTGCTAAGCAGGACAATGAGCAGTTCTTC.

The chain joins TRBV4-2 to TRBJ2-2; TRBD2 might be the D (5 bases). Trimming stripped 3 bases from V and 0 bases from J, with 11 bases between. This CDR3 comprises 16 residues. Germline loops: CDR1 LGHNA, CDR2 YNFKEQ. CDR3 loop: CASSHFSDSNTGELFF. The DNA of the CDR3 is TGTGCCAGCAGCCATTTCTCGGACTCGAACACCGGGGAGCTGTTTTTT.